This T cell receptor (beta chain) was retrieved from a study of T cell repertoires in aging, cancer and after chemotherapy. V dropped 6 bases and J dropped 7; count of bases not matched to a gene: 8. The CDR3 consists of 14 residues. Germline loops: CDR1 MDHEN, CDR2 SYDVKM. The template was genomic DNA from peripheral blood, not RNA. Multiplex touch-down PCR with TRB-A/B primers amplified rearranged V-D-J TRB sequences. From the multiplex PCR reads, TCRdb called clonotypes with MiXCR, one entry per CDR3 protein. The repertoire consists of some 19,000 distinct CDR3 sequences, with about two fifths occurring once and the leading ten covering roughly 18%.

The sequenced sample consisted of blood. This TCR derives from a human donor with a solid tumor. This chain uses TRBV28 with TRBJ2-7, with 11 positions matching TRBD2. CDR3 nucleotide sequence: TGTGCCAGCAGACCTATTAGCGGGAGGGGGGAGCAGTACTTC. This codes for CASRPISGRGEQYF.